The source of this T cell receptor (beta chain) is a study of T-cell reconstitution after alpha-beta-depleted transplantation in children. The CDR3 consists of 11 residues. Trimming left V 7 bases short and J 7 bases short, with 10 bases between. The sample holds many counts of this clonotype. Preparation of the TCRbeta library involved a method that used unique molecular identifiers. TCRdb re-derived calls from the PCR reads in MiXCR, one entry per CDR3 protein. This sample yields about 460,000 distinct CDR3 sequences, of which 9.5% to 15% are seen a single time; about 6% belongs to the top ten. J is TRBJ1-1 and V is TRBV12-3 or TRBV12-4; no reliable D call. This TCR came from a human donor who donated a stem cell graft to a child with combined immunodeficiency. The sample here was PBMCs from the stem cell graft donor, taken from the stem cell graft. In nucleotides, the CDR3 is TGTGCCAGCATCCAACGCCGTGAAGCTTTCTTT. This sequence encodes CASIQRREAFF.